Given below is one TCR beta chain in context. What it binds is unknown. Trimming cost V 4 bases and J 6 bases, with 10 bases left between them. This CDR3 is built from 13 residues. CDR1 is SEHNR, CDR2 FQNEAQ, per germline (reference sequence). The data derive from a study of cytomegalovirus exposure and HLA in healthy donors. Amplification used 60 Vbeta primers and 13 Jbeta primers. Libraries were prepared by immunoSEQ multiplex PCR; TCRdb keeps only in-frame clonotypes and omits some of them. Of 150,000 or so clones listed, around 80% were seen once; the top ten hold 1%. The study's findings and limits: Information on immune exposure was restricted to one variable (CMV serostatus). The study found most TCR sequences rare, yet found some public TCRs in many donors.

The receptor was isolated from a woman aged 45-60 years in good health and CMV-seropositive. The rearrangement joins TRBV7-9 to TRBJ2-1, with a tentative D call TRBD2 (6 bases). The sequencing input was PBMCs. This CDR3 reads CASSSPGSNEQFF. DNA of the CDR3: TGTGCCAGCAGCTCCCCCGGGAGCAATGAGCAGTTCTTC.